Below, one TCR beta chain is given with its context. Profiling relied on immunoSEQ multiplex PCR, and the TCRdb table lists in-frame clones only, not all of them. This table has about 98,000 clones, around 82% appearing once. These data are taken from a study of blood T cell repertoires in COVID-19. Overall study: The analysed material was cDNA or gDNA that came from T cells, B-cell-depleted T cells, or PBMCs.

The V gene's germline CDR1 is SGHRS and CDR2 YFSETQ. Losses at the gene ends were 7 bases for V and 5 bases for J; bases not matched to a gene: 12. This CDR3 is built from 15 residues. The sequencing input was peripheral blood. The source of this sequence is a man between 70 and 80 years old with active or convalescent COVID-19. This chain uses TRBV5-1 with TRBJ1-1; 9 bases agree with TRBD1. The CDR3 sequence: CASDEIPGQGTEAFF. CDR3 nucleotides: TGCGCCAGCGACGAGATTCCGGGACAGGGAACTGAAGCTTTCTTT.